This T cell receptor beta chain is from a study of identical twins. Unique molecular identifiers were present on the cDNA, which also gained a universal primer site by template switching. TCRdb re-called the 5' RACE reads with MiXCR, one entry per CDR3 protein. Counted here are 700,000 or so distinct CDR3 sequences, 8.6% occurring once; the ten biggest clones make up 0.75% to 1%. Study-wide results and caveats: Monozygotic twins shared more out-of-frame TCR alpha than recombination models predicted. While abundant cord blood beta clonotypes carried fewer insertions, memory repertoires showed no such pattern. Alpha sequences out of frame and shared by twins had excess low generation probability.

This clonotype was picked up many times. Its antigen is as yet unknown. Trimming removed 8 bases from V and 5 bases from J; junction bases left unmatched: 15. The length of the CDR3 is 17 residues. This sample also belongs to another study, concerning yellow fever vaccine responses in identical twins.

Sequenced: PBMCs. The receptor was derived from a woman younger than 30 in good health. The chain couples TRBV12-3 or TRBV12-4 to TRBJ2-2; 9 positions match TRBD2. The CDR3 spells CASRYRPGLASTGELFF. The CDR3 DNA reads as TGTGCCAGCCGTTACCGCCCGGGACTAGCTAGTACCGGGGAGCTGTTTTTT.